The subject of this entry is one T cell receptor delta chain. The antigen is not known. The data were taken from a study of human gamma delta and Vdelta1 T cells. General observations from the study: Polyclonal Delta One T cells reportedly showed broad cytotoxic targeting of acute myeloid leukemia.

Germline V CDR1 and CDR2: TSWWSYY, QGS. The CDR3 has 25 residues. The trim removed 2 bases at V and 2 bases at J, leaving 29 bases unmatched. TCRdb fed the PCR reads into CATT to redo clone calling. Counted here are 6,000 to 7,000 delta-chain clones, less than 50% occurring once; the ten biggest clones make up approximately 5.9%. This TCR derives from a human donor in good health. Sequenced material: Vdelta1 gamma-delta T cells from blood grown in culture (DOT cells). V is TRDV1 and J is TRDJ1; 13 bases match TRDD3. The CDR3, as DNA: TGTGCTCTTGGGGAATGGCTTCTCTTCGCTCCCAATGTACTGGGGGATACGCGGAGAACCGATAAACTCATCTTT. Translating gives CALGEWLLFAPNVLGDTRRTDKLIF.